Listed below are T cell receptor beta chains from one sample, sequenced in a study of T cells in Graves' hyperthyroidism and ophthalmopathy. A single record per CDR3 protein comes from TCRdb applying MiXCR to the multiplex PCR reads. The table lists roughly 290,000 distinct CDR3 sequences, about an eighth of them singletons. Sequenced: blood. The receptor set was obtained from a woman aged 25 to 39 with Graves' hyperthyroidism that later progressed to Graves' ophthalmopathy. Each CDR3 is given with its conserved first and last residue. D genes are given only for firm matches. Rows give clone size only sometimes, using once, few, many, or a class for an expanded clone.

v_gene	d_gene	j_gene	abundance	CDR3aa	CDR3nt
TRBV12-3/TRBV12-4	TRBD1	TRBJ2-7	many	CASSSSPGTGAEQYF	TGTGCCAGCAGTTCGAGCCCCGGGACAGGGGCCGAGCAGTACTTC
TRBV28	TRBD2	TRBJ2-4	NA	CASIPGGGGYIQYF	TGTGCCAGCATCCCGGGGGGGGGTGGCTACATTCAGTACTTC
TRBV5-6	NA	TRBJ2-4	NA	CASSFSRLAKNIQYF	TGTGCCAGCAGCTTTTCAAGGCTAGCCAAAAACATTCAGTACTTC
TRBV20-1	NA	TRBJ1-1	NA	CSARSGQSHTEAFF	TGCAGTGCTAGATCGGGGCAGTCCCACACTGAAGCTTTCTTT
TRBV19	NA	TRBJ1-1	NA	CASSINTEAFF	TGTGCCAGTAGTATAAACACTGAAGCTTTCTTT
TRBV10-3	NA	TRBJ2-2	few	CAISEGGELFF	TGTGCCATCAGTGAAGGCGGGGAGCTGTTTTTT
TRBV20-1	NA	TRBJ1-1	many	CSATTGGRAFF	TGCAGTGCTACAACCGGGGGACGAGCTTTCTTT
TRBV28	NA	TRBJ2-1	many	CASSRGSGSANEQFF	TGTGCCAGCAGTCGGGGTAGCGGATCCGCCAATGAGCAGTTCTTC
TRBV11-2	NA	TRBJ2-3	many	CASRPGEADTQYF	TGTGCCAGCAGACCAGGAGAAGCAGATACGCAGTATTTT
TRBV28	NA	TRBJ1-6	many	CASSAGGPNSPLHF	TGTGCCAGCAGCGCCGGGGGGCCGAATTCACCCCTCCACTTT
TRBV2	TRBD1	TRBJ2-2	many	CASRLTGGAITGELFF	TGTGCCAGCAGGCTCACAGGGGGCGCGATCACCGGGGAGCTGTTTTTT
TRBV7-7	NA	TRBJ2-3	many	CASSSGALPSDTQYF	TGTGCTAGCAGCTCAGGGGCCCTCCCTTCAGATACGCAGTATTTT
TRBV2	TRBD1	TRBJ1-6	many	CASSTHRDRTLHF	TGTGCCAGCAGCACCCACAGGGACAGAACCCTCCACTTT
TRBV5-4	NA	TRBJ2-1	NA	CASSTTGAEQFF	TGTGCCAGCAGCACGACCGGAGCTGAGCAGTTCTTC
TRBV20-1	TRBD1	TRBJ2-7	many	CSARTGSGYEQYF	TGCAGTGCTAGGACAGGGTCGGGATACGAGCAGTACTTC
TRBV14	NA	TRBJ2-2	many	CASSQSLSKTGELFF	TGTGCCAGCAGCCAATCTTTGTCCAAAACCGGGGAGCTGTTTTTT
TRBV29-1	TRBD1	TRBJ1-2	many	CSVLGQGAVGYTF	TGCAGCGTTTTGGGACAGGGGGCTGTTGGCTACACCTTC
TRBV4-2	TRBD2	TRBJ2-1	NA	CASSQTTSGNYNEQFF	TGTGCCAGCAGCCAGACGACTAGCGGGAACTACAATGAGCAGTTCTTC
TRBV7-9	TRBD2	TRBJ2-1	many	CASSFSSGQSYNEQFF	TGTGCCAGCAGCTTTAGTAGCGGGCAGTCCTACAATGAGCAGTTCTTC
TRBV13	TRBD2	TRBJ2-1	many	CASSPPGWGTSINEQFF	TGTGCCAGCAGCCCCCCCGGGTGGGGGACTAGCATCAATGAGCAGTTCTTC
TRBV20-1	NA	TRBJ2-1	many	CSARWGLYNEQFF	TGCAGTGCTAGGTGGGGCCTCTACAATGAGCAGTTCTTC
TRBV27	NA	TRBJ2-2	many	CASSLSMASPGELFF	TGTGCCAGCAGTTTATCGATGGCTAGCCCCGGGGAGCTGTTTTTT
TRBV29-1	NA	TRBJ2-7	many	CSVEDMGDEQYF	TGCAGCGTTGAAGATATGGGAGACGAGCAGTACTTC
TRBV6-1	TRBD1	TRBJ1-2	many	CASSEGSGGQKAGYTF	TGTGCCAGCAGCGAAGGATCTGGGGGACAGAAGGCTGGCTACACCTTC
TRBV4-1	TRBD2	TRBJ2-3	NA	CASSQHGTTIRGDTQYF	TGCGCCAGCAGCCAACACGGGACTACTATTCGAGGAGATACGCAGTATTTT
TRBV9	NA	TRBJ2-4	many	CASSDMTPGRNIQYF	TGTGCCAGCAGCGACATGACACCCGGGAGAAACATTCAGTACTTC
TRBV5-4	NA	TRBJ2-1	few	CASSILGGPYNEQFF	TGTGCCAGCAGCATACTAGGGGGTCCCTACAATGAGCAGTTCTTC
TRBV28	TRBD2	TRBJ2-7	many	CASSLSTSGSSYEQYF	TGTGCCAGCAGTTTATCTACTAGCGGGAGCTCCTACGAGCAGTACTTC
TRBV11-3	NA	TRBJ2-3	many	CASSLEGLDTQYF	TGTGCCAGCAGCTTAGAAGGGTTAGATACGCAGTATTTT
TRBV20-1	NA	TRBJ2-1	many	CSASLGGSYNEQFF	TGCAGTGCTAGTTTAGGGGGCTCCTACAATGAGCAGTTCTTC
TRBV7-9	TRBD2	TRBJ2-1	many	CASSGTSGGNEQFF	TGTGCCAGCAGCGGGACTAGCGGGGGGAATGAGCAGTTCTTC
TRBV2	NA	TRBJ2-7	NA	CASSEGTDEQYF	TGTGCCAGCAGTGAGGGGACTGACGAGCAGTACTTC
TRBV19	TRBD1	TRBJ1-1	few	CASSTHRGTEAFF	TGTGCCAGTAGTACCCACAGGGGCACTGAAGCTTTCTTT
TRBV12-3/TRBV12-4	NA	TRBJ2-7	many	CASSPSGPYEQYF	TGTGCCAGCAGCCCCTCTGGGCCCTACGAGCAGTACTTC
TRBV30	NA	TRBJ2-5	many	CAWSALGGTQYF	TGTGCCTGGAGTGCCCTCGGGGGAACCCAGTACTTC
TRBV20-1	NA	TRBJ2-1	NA	CSVRLGVYNEQFF	TGCAGTGTTAGGCTGGGGGTCTACAATGAGCAGTTCTTC
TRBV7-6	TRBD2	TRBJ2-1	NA	CASSDLIIAGGNEQFF	TGTGCCAGCAGCGACCTAATTATAGCGGGGGGTAATGAGCAGTTCTTC
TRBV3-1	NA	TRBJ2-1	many	CASSQDSFAVQADPYEQFF	TGTGCCAGCAGCCAAGATAGTTTTGCGGTACAGGCAGACCCTTATGAGCAGTTCTTC
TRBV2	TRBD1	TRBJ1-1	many	CASSEFRGTLNTEAFF	TGTGCCAGCAGTGAGTTCAGGGGGACTTTGAACACTGAAGCTTTCTTT
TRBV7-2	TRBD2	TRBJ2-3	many	CASSPTSGRTDTQYF	TGTGCCAGCAGCCCGACTAGCGGGAGAACAGATACGCAGTATTTT
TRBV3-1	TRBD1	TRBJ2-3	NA	CASSLQGAKDTQYF	TGTGCCAGCAGCCTCCAGGGGGCGAAAGATACGCAGTATTTT
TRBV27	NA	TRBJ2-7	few	CASRSSYGQYF	TGTGCCAGCAGATCTTCCTACGGGCAGTACTTC
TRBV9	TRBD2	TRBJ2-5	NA	CASSVDGGDSEETQYF	TGTGCCAGCAGCGTAGATGGGGGGGACTCTGAAGAGACCCAGTACTTC